This TCR beta chain is from a study of blood T cell repertoires in COVID-19. Sequencing was performed with immunoSEQ multiplex PCR; in TCRdb, only in-frame clones are kept and a portion is missing. The data hold about 110,000 clones, with 69% observed a single time. CDR1 is SNHLY and CDR2 is FYNNEI in the germline V gene. The V end lost 2 bases, the J end lost 8 bases, and 10 bases lay between the germline ends. The CDR3 runs to 13 residues. The rearrangement uses TRBV2 and TRBJ2-1; D is unclear. This TCR was sampled from an elderly man with acute or convalescent COVID-19. The sample taken for sequencing was peripheral blood. CDR3: CASSELAVDEQFF. Written as DNA, the CDR3 is TGTGCCAGCAGTGAACTCGCAGTGGATGAGCAGTTCTTC.